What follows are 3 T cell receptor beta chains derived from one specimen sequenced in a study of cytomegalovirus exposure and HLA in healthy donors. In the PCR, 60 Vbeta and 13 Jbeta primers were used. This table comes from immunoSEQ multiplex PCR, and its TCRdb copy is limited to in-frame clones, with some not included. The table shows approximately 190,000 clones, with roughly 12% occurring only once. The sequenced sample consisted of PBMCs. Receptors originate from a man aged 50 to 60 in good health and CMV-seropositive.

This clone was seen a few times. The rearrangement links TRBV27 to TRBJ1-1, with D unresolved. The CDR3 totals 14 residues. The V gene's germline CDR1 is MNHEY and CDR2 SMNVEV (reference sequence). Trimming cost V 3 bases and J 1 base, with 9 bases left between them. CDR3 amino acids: CASSLAAWNTEAFF. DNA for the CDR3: TGTGCCAGCAGTTTGGCCGCATGGAACACTGAAGCTTTCTTT.

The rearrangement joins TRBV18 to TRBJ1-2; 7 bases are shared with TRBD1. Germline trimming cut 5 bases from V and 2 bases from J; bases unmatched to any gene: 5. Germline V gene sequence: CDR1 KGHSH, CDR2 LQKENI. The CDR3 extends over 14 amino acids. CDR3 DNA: TGTGCCAGCTCAACCTCGGGACAGAACTATGGCTACACCTTC. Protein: CASSTSGQNYGYTF.

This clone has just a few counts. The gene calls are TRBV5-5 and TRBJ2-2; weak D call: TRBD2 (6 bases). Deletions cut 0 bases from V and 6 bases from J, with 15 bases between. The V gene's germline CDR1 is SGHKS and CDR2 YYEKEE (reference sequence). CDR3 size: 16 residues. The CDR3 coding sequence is TGTGCCAGCAGCTTGGTTAAGACTAGAGTCCCCGGGGAGCTGTTTTTT. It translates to CASSLVKTRVPGELFF.